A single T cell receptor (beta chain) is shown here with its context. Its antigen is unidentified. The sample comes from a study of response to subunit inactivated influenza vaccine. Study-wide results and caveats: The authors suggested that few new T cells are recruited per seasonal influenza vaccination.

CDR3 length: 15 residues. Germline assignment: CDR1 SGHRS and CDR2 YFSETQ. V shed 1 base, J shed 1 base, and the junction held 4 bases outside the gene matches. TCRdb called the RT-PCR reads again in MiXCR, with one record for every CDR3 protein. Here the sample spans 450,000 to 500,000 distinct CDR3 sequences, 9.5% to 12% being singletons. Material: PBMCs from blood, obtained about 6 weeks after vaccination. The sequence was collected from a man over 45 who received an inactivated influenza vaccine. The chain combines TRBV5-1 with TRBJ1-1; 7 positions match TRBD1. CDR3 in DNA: TGCGCCAGCAGCTTGTTACCAGGGGGGAACACTGAAGCTTTCTTT. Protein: CASSLLPGGNTEAFF.